This is a list of T cell receptor beta chains from one sample in a study of cytomegalovirus exposure and HLA in healthy donors. Sequenced by immunoSEQ multiplex PCR; TCRdb stores in-frame clones only, minus some. The sample contains 95,000 to 150,000 clones, more than 60% of which appear only once. Sequencing input: PBMCs. All receptors derive from a woman between 40 and 55 years old in good health and CMV-seropositive. Both conserved end residues are part of each CDR3. Fields, in order: D gene, J gene, clone size, V gene, CDR3 DNA, CDR3 protein. A D gene is named only where the DNA matches it firmly. The size entry is marked missing in some rows and otherwise reads once, few, many or a size class.

d_gene: .
j_gene: TRBJ1-6
abundance: few
v_gene: TRBV27
CDR3nt: TGTGCCAGCAGTTTAGGGCCGAATTCACCCCTCCACTTT
CDR3aa: CASSLGPNSPLHF

d_gene: .
j_gene: TRBJ2-1
abundance: .
v_gene: TRBV25-1
CDR3nt: TGTGCCAGCACCCCGCCCGACAGGCTCGGGGAGCAGTTCTTC
CDR3aa: CASTPPDRLGEQFF

d_gene: .
j_gene: TRBJ2-1
abundance: .
v_gene: TRBV7-9
CDR3nt: TGTGCCAGCAGCTTAGCGGGAATAAACTCAGGGGCGTTCTTC
CDR3aa: CASSLAGINSGAFF

d_gene: .
j_gene: TRBJ1-1
abundance: few
v_gene: TRBV6-1
CDR3nt: TGTGCCAGCAGGACAGTGAACACTGAAGCTTTCTTT
CDR3aa: CASRTVNTEAFF

d_gene: TRBD2
j_gene: TRBJ2-3
abundance: few
v_gene: TRBV28
CDR3nt: TGTGCCAGTGTCTGGCGGGAGGGCCCTGTCGAGGATACGCAGTATTTT
CDR3aa: CASVWREGPVEDTQYF

d_gene: TRBD1
j_gene: TRBJ1-1
abundance: .
v_gene: TRBV7-2
CDR3nt: TGTGCCAGCAGCCGGGACAGGGCCGCCACTGAAGCTTTCTTT
CDR3aa: CASSRDRAATEAFF

d_gene: .
j_gene: TRBJ2-7
abundance: .
v_gene: TRBV27
CDR3nt: TGTGCCAGCAGTCGCGGGATTTCCTACGAGCAGTACTTC
CDR3aa: CASSRGISYEQYF

d_gene: TRBD2
j_gene: TRBJ2-1
abundance: few
v_gene: TRBV27
CDR3nt: TGTGCCAGCAGTTTCTCGCGGGAGGGCCCCTACAATGAGCAGTTCTTC
CDR3aa: CASSFSREGPYNEQFF

d_gene: .
j_gene: TRBJ2-1
abundance: .
v_gene: TRBV4-2
CDR3nt: TGTGCCAGCAGCCAAGACAGGGTCTCCTACAATGAGCAGTTCTTC
CDR3aa: CASSQDRVSYNEQFF

d_gene: .
j_gene: TRBJ1-1
abundance: .
v_gene: TRBV21-1
CDR3nt: TGTGCCAGCAGCTCGCGGCCCGGAAGGGACAGGAACACTGAAGCTTTCTTT
CDR3aa: CASSSRPGRDRNTEAFF

d_gene: TRBD1
j_gene: TRBJ1-6
abundance: .
v_gene: TRBV30
CDR3nt: TGTGCCTGGAGTGTGGACAGGGGATTTTCACCCCTCCACTTT
CDR3aa: CAWSVDRGFSPLHF

d_gene: .
j_gene: TRBJ1-4
abundance: few
v_gene: TRBV25-1
CDR3nt: TGTGCCAGCAGTGAATTAGGGTGGAGGGGAAAACTGTTTTTT
CDR3aa: CASSELGWRGKLFF

d_gene: TRBD1
j_gene: TRBJ1-2
abundance: .
v_gene: TRBV6-4
CDR3nt: TGTGCCAGCAGTGACTCGAAGGCGAGCCAGGGGGGACGTGGCTACCCCTTC
CDR3aa: CASSDSKASQGGRGYPF

d_gene: .
j_gene: TRBJ1-1
abundance: .
v_gene: TRBV11-3
CDR3nt: TGTGCCAGCACCTTAATAGCGGGGGGCACTGAAGCTTTCTTT
CDR3aa: CASTLIAGGTEAFF

d_gene: .
j_gene: TRBJ2-7
abundance: few
v_gene: TRBV30
CDR3nt: TGTGCCTGGAGTATTCTTCGCGAGCAGTACTTC
CDR3aa: CAWSILREQYF

d_gene: .
j_gene: TRBJ1-1
abundance: .
v_gene: TRBV9
CDR3nt: TGTGCCAGCAGCGAACCGGACAGTACCCGACCAGCTTTCTTT
CDR3aa: CASSEPDSTRPAFF

d_gene: TRBD1
j_gene: TRBJ1-6
abundance: .
v_gene: TRBV30
CDR3nt: TGTGCCTGGAGCCCGGGACAGCCGAATTCACCCCTCCACTTT
CDR3aa: CAWSPGQPNSPLHF

d_gene: TRBD2
j_gene: TRBJ2-2
abundance: few
v_gene: TRBV6-5
CDR3nt: TGTGCCAGCAGTTACGGCGGGGGGGCCATCGGGGAGCTGTTTTTT
CDR3aa: CASSYGGGAIGELFF

d_gene: .
j_gene: TRBJ1-5
abundance: few
v_gene: TRBV7-2
CDR3nt: TGTGCCAGCAGCCCGACAGTTCATAGCAATCAGCCCCAGCATTTT
CDR3aa: CASSPTVHSNQPQHF

d_gene: .
j_gene: TRBJ1-5
abundance: few
v_gene: TRBV6-1
CDR3nt: TGTGCCAGCAGTGAAGCGACGGACATGAATCAGCCCCAGCATTTT
CDR3aa: CASSEATDMNQPQHF

d_gene: .
j_gene: TRBJ1-2
abundance: .
v_gene: TRBV7-9
CDR3nt: TGTGCCAGCAGCTTAGCCCGGACAGCCTCCTTCGAGGGCTACACCTTC
CDR3aa: CASSLARTASFEGYTF

d_gene: TRBD1
j_gene: TRBJ2-7
abundance: .
v_gene: TRBV11-2
CDR3nt: TGTGCCGGCAGCATCGGGACAGTCTACGAGCAGTACTTC
CDR3aa: CAGSIGTVYEQYF

d_gene: .
j_gene: TRBJ1-5
abundance: few
v_gene: TRBV27
CDR3nt: TGTGCCAGCAGTTTCCTCTCGGGCAGGGCCAATCAGCCCCAGCATTTT
CDR3aa: CASSFLSGRANQPQHF

d_gene: TRBD1
j_gene: TRBJ1-1
abundance: .
v_gene: TRBV7-6
CDR3nt: TGTGCCAGCAGCTCCGGGACAGGGGACGTGAACACTGAAGCTTTCTTT
CDR3aa: CASSSGTGDVNTEAFF

d_gene: TRBD1
j_gene: TRBJ1-2
abundance: .
v_gene: TRBV5-1
CDR3nt: TGCGCCAGCAGCTTAGACAGGGTCAATGGCTACACCTTC
CDR3aa: CASSLDRVNGYTF

d_gene: .
j_gene: TRBJ1-3
abundance: once
v_gene: TRBV5-6
CDR3nt: TGTGCCAGCAGCAGGGGACATGTCTCTGGAAACACCATATATTTT
CDR3aa: CASSRGHVSGNTIYF

d_gene: TRBD1
j_gene: TRBJ1-4
abundance: .
v_gene: TRBV30
CDR3nt: TGTGCCCAGGACAGGGGGGGCGAAAAACTGTTTTTT
CDR3aa: CAQDRGGEKLFF

d_gene: TRBD1
j_gene: TRBJ2-1
abundance: many
v_gene: TRBV7-3
CDR3nt: TGTGCCAGCAGTGTTCATGGGACAGGGGATGGGAATGAGCAGTTCTTC
CDR3aa: CASSVHGTGDGNEQFF

d_gene: TRBD1
j_gene: TRBJ1-1
abundance: .
v_gene: TRBV5-6
CDR3nt: TGTGCCAGCAGTACCCCGGGACAGGGCAGGACTGAAGCTTTCTTT
CDR3aa: CASSTPGQGRTEAFF

d_gene: .
j_gene: TRBJ2-1
abundance: .
v_gene: TRBV7-3
CDR3nt: TGTGCCAGCAGCTCACTAGGGACTAATGAGCAGTTCTTC
CDR3aa: CASSSLGTNEQFF

d_gene: TRBD2
j_gene: TRBJ2-7
abundance: .
v_gene: TRBV6-5
CDR3nt: TGTGCCAGCAGTTACTACCCGCGGGAGGAGGAGTACTTC
CDR3aa: CASSYYPREEEYF

d_gene: TRBD1
j_gene: TRBJ1-5
abundance: .
v_gene: TRBV18
CDR3nt: TGTGCCAGCTCACCACGAACAGGGGCAAATCAGCCCCAGCATTTT
CDR3aa: CASSPRTGANQPQHF

d_gene: TRBD2
j_gene: TRBJ2-3
abundance: .
v_gene: TRBV28
CDR3nt: TGTGCCAGCAGCTCCCCGGGACTAGCGGGAGGGGGCACAGATACGCAGTATTTT
CDR3aa: CASSSPGLAGGGTDTQYF

d_gene: .
j_gene: TRBJ1-2
abundance: .
v_gene: TRBV4-2
CDR3nt: TGTGCCAGCAGCCAAGATGGCAGGGGCGGTGGCTACACCTTC
CDR3aa: CASSQDGRGGGYTF

d_gene: .
j_gene: TRBJ2-3
abundance: few
v_gene: TRBV6-5
CDR3nt: TGTGCCAGCAGCGACAGGTGGGGGACAGATACGCAGTATTTT
CDR3aa: CASSDRWGTDTQYF

d_gene: .
j_gene: TRBJ2-7
abundance: .
v_gene: TRBV10-2
CDR3nt: TGCGCCAGCAGCGATTGGGACACCACCTACGAGCAGTACTTC
CDR3aa: CASSDWDTTYEQYF

d_gene: TRBD1
j_gene: TRBJ2-2
abundance: .
v_gene: TRBV19
CDR3nt: TGTGCCAGCCGGACAGGGATGACCGGGGAGCTGTTTTTT
CDR3aa: CASRTGMTGELFF

d_gene: .
j_gene: TRBJ1-2
abundance: .
v_gene: TRBV4-1
CDR3nt: TGCGCCAGCAGCCAAGAACAGGGATATGGCTACACCTTC
CDR3aa: CASSQEQGYGYTF

d_gene: .
j_gene: TRBJ1-2
abundance: .
v_gene: TRBV27
CDR3nt: TGTGCCAGCAGATCCACCGGGGGACGCAACTATGGCTACACCTTC
CDR3aa: CASRSTGGRNYGYTF

d_gene: TRBD1
j_gene: TRBJ1-1
abundance: .
v_gene: TRBV28
CDR3nt: TGTGCCAGCATTACGGACAGGGGCTGGCCTGAAGCTTTCTTT
CDR3aa: CASITDRGWPEAFF

d_gene: TRBD1
j_gene: TRBJ1-1
abundance: .
v_gene: TRBV9
CDR3nt: TGTGCCAGCAGCGCTGGACAGGGGCCGGGGAACACTGAAGCTTTCTTT
CDR3aa: CASSAGQGPGNTEAFF

d_gene: .
j_gene: TRBJ1-2
abundance: .
v_gene: TRBV18
CDR3nt: TGTGCCAGCTCACCTCTCCCGACAGAAAATGGCTACACCTTC
CDR3aa: CASSPLPTENGYTF